A selection of T cell receptor beta chains follows, all from one sample in a study of Tregs in tolerant kidney transplant recipients. TCRdb's copy holds only in-frame clones and misses some; the assay was immunoSEQ multiplex PCR. Here the sample spans around 74,000 clones, 95% to 98% being singletons. The sample consisted of CD4+ T cells from blood, taken before the transplant. These receptors were obtained from a human donor who received a combined kidney and bone marrow transplant. The CDR3 runs from the conserved cysteine through the conserved F or W. D genes are given only for firm matches. The size of a clone is reported for some rows only, either as once, few or many, or as a class for expanded clones.

v_gene,abundance,d_gene,j_gene,CDR3aa,CDR3nt
TRBV29-1,once,.,TRBJ2-7,CSVIRGPSSYEQYF,TGCAGCGTTATCCGAGGGCCTAGCTCCTACGAGCAGTACTTC
TRBV19,.,TRBD2,TRBJ2-3,CASSFLAGGGDTQYF,TGTGCCAGTAGTTTCCTAGCGGGGGGTGGAGATACGCAGTATTTT
TRBV7-3,.,.,TRBJ2-2,CASSPQIGGAGELFF,TGTGCCAGCAGCCCACAAATTGGCGGGGCCGGGGAGCTGTTTTTT
TRBV15,once,TRBD1,TRBJ2-1,CATSRDVPRDREPSSYNEQFF,TGTGCCACCAGCAGAGATGTCCCCCGGGACAGGGAACCAAGCTCCTACAATGAGCAGTTCTTC
TRBV5-4,once,TRBD2,TRBJ2-7,CASSAEGGPLEQYF,TGTGCCAGCAGCGCCGAGGGAGGGCCCCTCGAGCAGTACTTC
TRBV4-3,.,.,TRBJ1-1,CASSPVRIAEAFF,TGCGCCAGCAGCCCGGTGAGAATCGCGGAAGCTTTCTTT
TRBV5-1,.,TRBD1,TRBJ1-1,CASSIPTGGDTEAFF,TGCGCCAGCAGCATACCGACAGGGGGCGACACTGAAGCTTTCTTT
TRBV7-2,.,.,TRBJ1-3,CASSLGGLLSGNTIYF,TGTGCCAGCAGCTTAGGTGGGCTCCTCTCTGGAAACACCATATATTTT
TRBV7-2,once,TRBD2,TRBJ2-3,CASGLASRNTQYF,TGTGCCAGCGGACTAGCGTCACGAAATACGCAGTATTTT
TRBV29-1,.,.,TRBJ1-2,CSVEEDSYTF,TGCAGCGTTGAAGAGGACAGCTACACCTTC
TRBV28,.,TRBD2,TRBJ2-3,CASSLGGAALDTQYF,TGTGCCAGCAGCCTCGGGGGGGCCGCTCTCGATACGCAGTATTTT
TRBV5-1,.,TRBD1,TRBJ2-1,CASSSTGPDNEQFF,TGCGCCAGCAGTTCGACAGGGCCAGACAATGAGCAGTTCTTC
TRBV5-1,.,TRBD1,TRBJ2-3,CASSFLTGTDTQYF,TGCGCCAGCAGCTTTTTGACAGGGACAGATACGCAGTATTTT
TRBV9,.,TRBD2,TRBJ2-7,CASSARTSGTHEQYF,TGTGCCAGCAGCGCCAGGACTAGCGGGACCCACGAGCAGTACTTC
TRBV5-5,.,.,TRBJ2-5,CASSLGVGRETQYF,TGTGCCAGCAGCTTGGGTGTGGGGCGCGAGACCCAGTACTTC
TRBV6-1,.,TRBD1,TRBJ1-1,CASSDQGAMNTEAFF,TGTGCCAGCAGTGATCAGGGGGCCATGAACACTGAAGCTTTCTTT
TRBV4-1,.,.,TRBJ2-7,CASSQELTTTNEQYF,TGCGCCAGCAGCCAAGAACTAACTACAACCAACGAGCAGTACTTC
TRBV9,.,TRBD2,TRBJ2-3,CASSPQGGGTDTQYF,TGTGCCAGCAGCCCCCAGGGAGGGGGCACAGATACGCAGTATTTT
TRBV6-1,.,.,TRBJ1-4,CASRRDSNEKLFF,TGTGCCAGCAGGAGGGACTCTAATGAAAAACTGTTTTTT
TRBV4-3,.,.,TRBJ1-2,CASSQGHTNYGYTF,TGCGCCAGCAGCCAAGGCCACACGAACTATGGCTACACCTTC
TRBV29-1,.,TRBD2,TRBJ2-2,CSASRTSGSPGELFF,TGCAGCGCCTCCCGGACTAGCGGGAGTCCCGGGGAGCTGTTTTTT
TRBV7-8,.,.,TRBJ1-1,CASSFEQGWEAFF,TGTGCCAGCAGCTTTGAACAGGGTTGGGAAGCTTTCTTT
TRBV27,.,TRBD2,TRBJ2-5,CASSSTSLAGRSETQYF,TGTGCCAGCTCCTCAACCTCCTTAGCGGGAAGGTCGGAGACCCAGTACTTC
TRBV7-2,.,.,TRBJ1-4,CASSVERANEKLFF,TGTGCCAGCAGCGTGGAGAGGGCTAATGAAAAACTGTTTTTT
TRBV6-5,.,.,TRBJ1-6,CACRGQMHNSPLHF,TGTGCCTGCCGTGGACAGATGCATAATTCACCCCTCCACTTT
TRBV5-8,once,.,TRBJ1-2,CASSLSAGNYGYTF,TGTGCCAGCAGCTTGTCGGCGGGCAACTATGGCTACACCTTC
TRBV7-8,.,TRBD1,TRBJ1-2,CASSPRDRADGYTF,TGTGCCAGCAGCCCTAGGGACAGGGCGGATGGCTACACCTTC
TRBV28,.,TRBD1,TRBJ2-5,CASSLQGVQETQYF,TGTGCCAGCAGTTTACAGGGGGTCCAAGAGACCCAGTACTTC
TRBV5-1,.,TRBD1,TRBJ2-7,CASSLAVTGGYEQYF,TGCGCCAGCAGCTTGGCCGTGACAGGGGGGTACGAGCAGTACTTC
TRBV7-2,.,.,TRBJ1-2,CASSAGINYGYTF,TGTGCCAGCAGCGCGGGTATTAACTATGGCTACACCTTC
TRBV5-1,.,.,TRBJ2-7,CASSDQVGQEQYF,TGCGCCAGCAGCGATCAAGTAGGACAGGAGCAGTACTTC
TRBV7-2,.,TRBD1,TRBJ2-3,CASSSQGARDTQYF,TGTGCCAGCAGCTCACAGGGGGCGAGAGATACGCAGTATTTT
TRBV4-3,.,TRBD1,TRBJ2-2,CASSQDRVAGELFF,TGCGCCAGCAGCCAGGACAGGGTAGCCGGGGAGCTGTTTTTT
TRBV7-9,.,.,TRBJ1-5,CASSWGGGDRQHF,TGTGCCAGCAGCTGGGGAGGGGGTGATCGCCAGCATTTT
TRBV7-2,.,.,TRBJ2-5,CASSRNVRHSQETQYF,TGTGCCAGCAGTAGAAATGTCCGCCACAGCCAAGAGACCCAGTACTTC
TRBV5-1,.,.,TRBJ2-2,CASSGGPNTGELFF,TGCGCCAGCAGCGGCGGGCCTAACACCGGGGAGCTGTTTTTT
TRBV27,.,.,TRBJ2-1,CASSFRWEYGNEQFF,TGTGCCAGCAGTTTCAGGTGGGAGTACGGCAATGAGCAGTTCTTC
TRBV25-1,once,.,TRBJ2-3,CASSKAYSTSTDTQYF,TGTGCCAGCAGTAAGGCTTATTCGACTAGCACAGATACGCAGTATTTT
TRBV7-8,.,.,TRBJ2-3,CASSLAGDVGTQYF,TGTGCCAGCAGCTTAGCGGGAGATGTGGGAACGCAGTATTTT
TRBV7-3,.,TRBD2,TRBJ2-3,CASSSGGDTQYF,TGTGCCAGCAGCTCGGGGGGGGATACGCAGTATTTT
TRBV18,.,.,TRBJ2-2,CASSPGLQSAGELFF,TGTGCCAGCTCACCGGGACTGCAGTCCGCCGGGGAGCTGTTTTTT
TRBV7-8,.,.,TRBJ2-7,CASSLAQYRDVGQLYEQYF,TGTGCCAGCAGCTTAGCGCAATACAGGGACGTTGGGCAACTCTACGAGCAGTACTTC
TRBV5-1,.,TRBD1,TRBJ2-3,CASSLARGQGARDTQYF,TGCGCCAGCAGCTTGGCCCGGGGACAGGGGGCGAGAGATACGCAGTATTTT
TRBV5-1,.,.,TRBJ2-3,CASSLVPGAEDTQYF,TGCGCCAGCAGCTTGGTTCCAGGGGCGGAAGATACGCAGTATTTT
TRBV30,.,.,TRBJ1-1,CAWSGSGAMVEAFF,TGTGCCTGGAGTGGGTCAGGGGCAATGGTTGAAGCTTTCTTT
TRBV7-9,.,TRBD1,TRBJ2-3,CASSLGTGTTDTQYF,TGTGCCAGCAGCTTAGGGACAGGGACCACAGATACGCAGTATTTT
TRBV19,.,TRBD1,TRBJ2-1,CATNRQGYNEQFF,TGTGCCACCAACCGACAGGGCTACAATGAGCAGTTCTTC
TRBV4-2,few,.,TRBJ2-1,CASSQVVFRGTNNEQFF,TGTGCCAGCAGCCAAGTGGTCTTCCGGGGGACCAACAATGAGCAGTTCTTC
TRBV5-1,.,.,TRBJ2-5,CASSPGVGETQYF,TGCGCCAGCAGCCCCGGGGTAGGGGAGACCCAGTACTTC
TRBV9,.,TRBD2,TRBJ2-7,CASSARLAGDSYEQYF,TGTGCCAGCAGCGCCAGACTAGCGGGGGACTCCTACGAGCAGTACTTC